The clone carrying this T cell receptor beta chain was detected many times. RNA transcripts gave rise to amplified TCR beta CDR3 regions. When the TCR CDR3 underwent first-round RT-PCR, the HTBI primer set was used. TCRdb used MiXCR to reprocess the multiplex PCR reads, holding one entry per CDR3 protein. The table has hundreds of thousands of distinct CDR3 sequences, approximately 15% seen once. CDR1 is MNHEY and CDR2 is SMNVEV in the germline V gene (reference sequence). The ends were cut back, 2 bases at V and 8 bases at J, with 12 bases in the middle. This CDR3 is 13 amino acids long. The data originate from a study of T cells in Graves' hyperthyroidism and ophthalmopathy.

This clonotype was obtained from a woman younger than 30 with Graves' hyperthyroidism. Input material: blood. This chain connects TRBV27 to TRBJ1-2; TRBD1 is a possible D gene (6 bases). CDR3 amino acids: CASSLPTGMGYTF. In nucleotides, the CDR3 is TGTGCCAGCAGTTTACCCACAGGGATGGGCTACACCTTC.